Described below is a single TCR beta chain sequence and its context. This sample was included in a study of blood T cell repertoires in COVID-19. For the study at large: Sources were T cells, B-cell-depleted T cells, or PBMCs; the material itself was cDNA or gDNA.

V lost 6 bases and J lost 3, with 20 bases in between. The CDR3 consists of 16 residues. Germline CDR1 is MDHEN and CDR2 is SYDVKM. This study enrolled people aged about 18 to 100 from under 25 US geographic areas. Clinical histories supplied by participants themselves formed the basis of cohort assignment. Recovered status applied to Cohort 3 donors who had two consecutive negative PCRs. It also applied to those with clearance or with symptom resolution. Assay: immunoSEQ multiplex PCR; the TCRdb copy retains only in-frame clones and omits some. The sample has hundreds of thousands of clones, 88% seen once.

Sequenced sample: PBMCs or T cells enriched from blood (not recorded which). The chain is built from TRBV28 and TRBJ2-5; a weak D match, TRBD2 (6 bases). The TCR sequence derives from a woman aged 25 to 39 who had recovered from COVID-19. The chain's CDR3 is CASSERGSGQEETQYF. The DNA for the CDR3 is TGTGCCAGCAGCGAGAGAGGTAGCGGCCAAGAAGAGACCCAGTACTTC. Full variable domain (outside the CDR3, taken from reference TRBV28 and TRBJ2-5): DVKVTQSSRYLVKRTGEKVFLECVQDMDHENMFWYRQDPGLGLRLIYFSYDVKMKEKGDIPEGYSVSREKKERFSLILESASTNQTSMYLCASSERGSGQEETQYFGPGTRLLVL.